The present entry profiles one T cell receptor (beta chain) with its context. The protocol was immunoSEQ multiplex PCR, while the TCRdb copy is restricted to in-frame clones and leaves out a portion. The data contain 78,000 or so clones, about nine tenths of them singletons. These data are taken from a study of blood T cell repertoires in COVID-19. The CDR3 totals 15 residues. Germline-derived CDR1 and CDR2 are SGHNT and YYREEE (reference sequence). V shed 4 bases, J shed 3 bases, and the junction held 7 bases outside the gene matches. Specimen: peripheral blood. The receptor's source is a man aged 45-65 years with active or convalescent COVID-19. The chain carries TRBV5-4 and TRBJ2-5; 9 nucleotides line up with TRBD1. This chain's CDR3 is CASSPGTGKEETQYF. In DNA, the CDR3 is TGTGCCAGCAGCCCCGGGACAGGGAAGGAAGAGACCCAGTACTTC. Filled out from reference TRBV5-4 and TRBJ2-5, the complete variable domain reads ETGVTQSPTHLIKTRGQQVTLRCSSQSGHNTVSWYQQALGQGPQFIFQYYREEENGRGNFPPRFSGLQFPNYSSELNVNALELDDSALYLCASSPGTGKEETQYFGPGTRLLVL.